This T cell receptor (beta chain) was retrieved from a study of blood T cell repertoires in COVID-19. Trimming removed 9 bases from V and 5 bases from J, with 14 bases in between. The CDR3 runs 12 residues. Germline CDR1 SGHAT, CDR2 FQDESV (reference sequence). Measured with immunoSEQ multiplex PCR; TCRdb has only the in-frame clones, and not every one. The sample consists of about 110,000 clones, about 80% of them appearing once. The rearrangement joins TRBV11-1 to TRBJ2-7; a possible D gene is TRBD1 (6 bases). The receptor was derived from a woman of 80 years or more with active or convalescent COVID-19. The sequenced material came from peripheral blood. CDR3 region: CASIRTDHEQYF. The CDR3 DNA is TGTGCCAGTATCCGGACAGACCACGAGCAGTACTTC. Variable domain in full (rest from reference TRBV11-1 and TRBJ2-7): EAEVAQSPRYKITEKSQAVAFWCDPISGHATLYWYRQILGQGPELLVQFQDESVVDDSQLPKDRFSAERLKGVDSTLKIQPAELGDSAMYLCASIRTDHEQYFGPGTRLTVT.